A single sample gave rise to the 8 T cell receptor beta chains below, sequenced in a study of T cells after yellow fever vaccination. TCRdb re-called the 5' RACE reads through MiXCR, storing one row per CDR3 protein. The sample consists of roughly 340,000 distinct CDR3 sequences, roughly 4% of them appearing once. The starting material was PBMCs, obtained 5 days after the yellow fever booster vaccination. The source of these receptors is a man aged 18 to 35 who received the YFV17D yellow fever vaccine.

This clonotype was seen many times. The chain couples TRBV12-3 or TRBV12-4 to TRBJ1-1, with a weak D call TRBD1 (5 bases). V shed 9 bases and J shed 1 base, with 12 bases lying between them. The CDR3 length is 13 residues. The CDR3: CASIGTGNTEAFF. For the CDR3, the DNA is TGTGCCAGTATCGGGACGGGGAACACTGAAGCTTTCTTT.

The CDR3 reads CASTWARYEQYF. CDR3 sequence (DNA): TGTGCCAGCACCTGGGCCCGATACGAGCAGTACTTC. This rearrangement joins TRBV2 to TRBJ2-7; the D is unclear. Germline V gene lookup returns CDR1 SNHLY and CDR2 FYNNEI. The CDR3 is 12 amino acids. Trimming cost V 7 bases and J 4 bases, with 11 bases left between them.

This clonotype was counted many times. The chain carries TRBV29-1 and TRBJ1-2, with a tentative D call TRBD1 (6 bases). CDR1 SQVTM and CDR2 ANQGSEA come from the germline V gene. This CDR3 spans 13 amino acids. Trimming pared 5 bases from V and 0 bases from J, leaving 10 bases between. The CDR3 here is CSVWDTTNYGYTF. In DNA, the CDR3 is TGCAGCGTTTGGGACACAACTAACTATGGCTACACCTTC.

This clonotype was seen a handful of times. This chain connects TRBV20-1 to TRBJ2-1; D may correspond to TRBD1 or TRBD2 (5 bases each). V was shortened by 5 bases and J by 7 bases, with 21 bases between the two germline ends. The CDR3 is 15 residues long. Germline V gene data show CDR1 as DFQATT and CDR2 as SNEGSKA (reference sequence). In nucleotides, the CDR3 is TGCAGTGCTCCTGTCGGGACGATCGGGGTGAATGAGCAGTTCTTC. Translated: CSAPVGTIGVNEQFF.

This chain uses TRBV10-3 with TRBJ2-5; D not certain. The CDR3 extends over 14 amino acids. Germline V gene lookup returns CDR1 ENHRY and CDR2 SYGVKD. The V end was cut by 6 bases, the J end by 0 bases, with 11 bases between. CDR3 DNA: TGTGCCATCAGCTCGGGTGGGGACCAAGAGACCCAGTACTTC. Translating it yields CAISSGGDQETQYF.

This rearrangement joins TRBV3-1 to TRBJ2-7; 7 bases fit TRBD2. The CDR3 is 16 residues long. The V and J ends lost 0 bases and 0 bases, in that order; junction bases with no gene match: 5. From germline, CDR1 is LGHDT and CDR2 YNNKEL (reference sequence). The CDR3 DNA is TGTGCCAGCAGCCAAGATAGCGGGCCTTACTCCTACGAGCAGTACTTC. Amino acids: CASSQDSGPYSYEQYF.

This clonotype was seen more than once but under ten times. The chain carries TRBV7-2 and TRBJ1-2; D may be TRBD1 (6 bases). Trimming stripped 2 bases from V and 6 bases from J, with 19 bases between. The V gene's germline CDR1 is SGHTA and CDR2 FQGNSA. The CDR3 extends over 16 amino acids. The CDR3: CASSLKGHNTLDGYTF. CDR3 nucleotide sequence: TGTGCCAGCAGCTTAAAGGGACACAATACCCTAGATGGCTACACCTTC.

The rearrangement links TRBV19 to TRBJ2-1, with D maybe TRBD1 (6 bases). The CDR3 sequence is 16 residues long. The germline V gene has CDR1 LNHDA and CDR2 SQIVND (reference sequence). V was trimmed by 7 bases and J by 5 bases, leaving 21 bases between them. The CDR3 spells CASTRRSDRENNEQFF. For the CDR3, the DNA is TGTGCCAGTACAAGGAGATCGGACAGAGAGAACAATGAGCAGTTCTTC.